Listed below are T cell receptor beta chains from one sample, sequenced in a study of blood T cell repertoires in COVID-19. Produced via immunoSEQ multiplex PCR; TCRdb's table is partial and in-frame only. The sample includes hundreds of thousands of clones, 75% to 85% of them seen just once. The sequenced material came from PBMCs or T cells enriched from blood (not recorded which). The receptor set was obtained from a woman aged 40 to 50 with acute COVID-19. Both conserved end residues are part of each CDR3.

TRBJ2-1,TRBV2,CASCRLASNNEQFF
TRBJ2-7,TRBV6-1,CASSADNRDRTYEQYF
TRBJ1-1,TRBV18,CASSPGTGITNTEAFF
TRBJ1-2,TRBV12-3/TRBV12-4,CASSGFNYGYTF
TRBJ1-2,TRBV29-1,CSVGQAENYGYTF
TRBJ2-1,TRBV5-4,CASSLGTIPYNEQFF
TRBJ1-4,TRBV5-1,CASSFSAATNEKLFF
TRBJ2-5,TRBV10-3,CAISELAGRQETQYF
TRBJ1-6,TRBV4-1,CASSQDPQGWSSPLHF
TRBJ1-5,TRBV18,CASSVQGINQPQHF
TRBJ1-6,TRBV29-1,CSAAAGTNSPLHF
TRBJ2-1,TRBV5-8,CASSLGDTTYNEQFF
TRBJ2-1,TRBV14,CASKREISYNEQFF
TRBJ1-4,TRBV27,CASSLRGRVFNEKLFF
TRBJ2-2,TRBV6-2/TRBV6-3,CASSYRPGRGTGELFF
TRBJ1-5,TRBV7-9,CASSLAGDSNQPQHF
TRBJ2-7,TRBV28,CASSLWAGNYEQYF
TRBJ2-5,TRBV7-2,CASSSPRGQETQYF
TRBJ1-6,TRBV10-3,CALRGRLNSPLHF
TRBJ1-1,TRBV12-3/TRBV12-4,CASSLRTEAFF
TRBJ2-7,TRBV19,CASSPGLDTPYEQYF
TRBJ2-3,TRBV27,CASSFGGMSTDTQYF
TRBJ1-5,TRBV7-2,CASSFGGGQGVGQPQHF
TRBJ2-7,TRBV7-3,CASSLTLAGVAEQYF
TRBJ2-1,TRBV7-3,CASSLPRGGTGKYNEQFF
TRBJ2-7,TRBV5-4,CASSSRAASYEQYF
TRBJ1-6,TRBV7-9,CASRLPGQGNSPLHF
TRBJ1-1,TRBV19,CASSGAGWTEAFF
TRBJ1-1,TRBV27,CASSLGWGIHTEAFF
TRBJ2-3,TRBV10-3,CATGELAGSLSTDTQYF
TRBJ1-2,TRBV19,CASGVTGGANYGYTF
TRBJ1-2,TRBV14,CASSQVETGGYTF
TRBJ1-1,TRBV2,CASSGTGGFEAFF
TRBJ2-2,TRBV7-9,CASSLARGKGGELFF
TRBJ1-5,TRBV5-5,CASSPRQGANGPFSNQPQHF
TRBJ2-3,TRBV7-3,CASSPSGGANTQYF
TRBJ2-6,TRBV7-9,CASTLQTSSSGANVLTF
TRBJ2-3,TRBV9,CASSVGLELTDTQYF
TRBJ1-5,TRBV4-1,CASSQDDRPNQPQHF
TRBJ1-6,TRBV29-1,CSVRDSSYNSPLHF
TRBJ2-7,TRBV5-4,CASSLPGSHEQYF
TRBJ1-2,TRBV7-9,CASSLGVDGYTF
TRBJ1-2,TRBV7-9,CASSLDGDYGYTF
TRBJ2-3,TRBV11-2,CASSSNPTATDTQYF
TRBJ1-3,TRBV6-4,CASSAQAHRNTIYF
TRBJ2-5,TRBV7-9,CASSQEDLVRSAQYF
TRBJ1-5,TRBV30,CAWSAQGGDQPQHF
TRBJ2-2,TRBV24-1,CATTDSANTGELFF